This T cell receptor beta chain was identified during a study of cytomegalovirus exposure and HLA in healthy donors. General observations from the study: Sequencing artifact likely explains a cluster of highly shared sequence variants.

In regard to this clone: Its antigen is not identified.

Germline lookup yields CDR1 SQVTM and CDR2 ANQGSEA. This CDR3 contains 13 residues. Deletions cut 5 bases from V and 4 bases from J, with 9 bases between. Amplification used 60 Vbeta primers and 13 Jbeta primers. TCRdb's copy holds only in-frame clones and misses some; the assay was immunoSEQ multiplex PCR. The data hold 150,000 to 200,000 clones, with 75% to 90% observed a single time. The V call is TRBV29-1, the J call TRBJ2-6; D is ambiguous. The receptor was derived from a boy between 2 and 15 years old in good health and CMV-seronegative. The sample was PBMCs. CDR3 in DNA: TGCAGCGTTCGATCGAGGGGGGCCAACGTCCTGACTTTC. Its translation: CSVRSRGANVLTF.